The T cell receptor (beta chain) under discussion was sequenced for a study of patients and donors after allogeneic stem cell transplantation. CDR3 length equals 11 residues. Germline-derived CDR1 and CDR2 are MDHEN and SYDVKM. The V gene end was trimmed by 9 bases and the J gene end by 4 bases; junction bases not matched to a gene: 1. This clonotype has a handful of counts. Using its own MiXCR run on the RT-PCR reads, TCRdb lists one record per CDR3 protein. The data contain roughly 190,000 distinct CDR3 sequences, 41% of them seen just once; the ten biggest clones take up approximately 30%. This TCR derives from a human donor who was either an allogeneic HSCT recipient or a stem cell or donor lymphocyte infusion donor (not recorded which). It is not recorded whose cells these are; they may come from a transplant donor. The rearrangement links TRBV28 to TRBJ1-1; TRBD1 agrees at 8 bases. What was sequenced was blood, either unsorted or a sorted T cell fraction (not recorded which). CDR3 nucleotides: TGTGCCAGTACAGGGGGCACTGAAGCTTTCTTT. Residues: CASTGGTEAFF. Variable domain in full (rest from reference TRBV28 and TRBJ1-1): DVKVTQSSRYLVKRTGEKVFLECVQDMDHENMFWYRQDPGLGLRLIYFSYDVKMKEKGDIPEGYSVSREKKERFSLILESASTNQTSMYLCASTGGTEAFFGQGTRLTVV.